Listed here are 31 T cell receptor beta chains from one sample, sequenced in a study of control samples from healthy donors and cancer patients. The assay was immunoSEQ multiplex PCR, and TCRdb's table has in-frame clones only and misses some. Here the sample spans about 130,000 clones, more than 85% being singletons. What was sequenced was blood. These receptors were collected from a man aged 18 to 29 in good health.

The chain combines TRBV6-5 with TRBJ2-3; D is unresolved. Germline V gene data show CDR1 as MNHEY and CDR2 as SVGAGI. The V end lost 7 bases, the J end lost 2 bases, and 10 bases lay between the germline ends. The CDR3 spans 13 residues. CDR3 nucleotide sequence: TGTGCCAGCAAGAGAGCCTCCACAGATACGCAGTATTTT. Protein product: CASKRASTDTQYF.

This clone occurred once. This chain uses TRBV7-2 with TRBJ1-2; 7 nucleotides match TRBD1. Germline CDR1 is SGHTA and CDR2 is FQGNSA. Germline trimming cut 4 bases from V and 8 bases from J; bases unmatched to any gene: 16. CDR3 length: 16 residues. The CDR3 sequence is CASSSQGQSIGRGYTF. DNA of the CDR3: TGTGCCAGCAGCTCGCAGGGACAGTCAATAGGGAGAGGCTACACCTTC.

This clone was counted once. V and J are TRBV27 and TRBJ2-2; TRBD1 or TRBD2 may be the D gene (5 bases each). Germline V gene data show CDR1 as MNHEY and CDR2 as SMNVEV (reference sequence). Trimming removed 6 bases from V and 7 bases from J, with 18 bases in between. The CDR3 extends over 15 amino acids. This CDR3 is CASRERGILGGELFF. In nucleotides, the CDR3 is TGTGCCAGCAGAGAGAGGGGCATATTGGGCGGGGAGCTGTTTTTT.

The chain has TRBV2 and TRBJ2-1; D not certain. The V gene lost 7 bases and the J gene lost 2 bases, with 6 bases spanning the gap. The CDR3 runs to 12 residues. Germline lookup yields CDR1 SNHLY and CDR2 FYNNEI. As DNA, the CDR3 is TGTGCCAGCATAGTCCCCTACAATGAGCAGTTCTTC. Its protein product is CASIVPYNEQFF.

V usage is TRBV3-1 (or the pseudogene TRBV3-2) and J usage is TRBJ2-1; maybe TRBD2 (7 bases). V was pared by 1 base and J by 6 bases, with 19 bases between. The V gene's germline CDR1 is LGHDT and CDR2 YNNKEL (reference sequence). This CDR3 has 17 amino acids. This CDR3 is CASSQVGVGLGGNEQFF. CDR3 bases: TGTGCCAGCAGCCAAGTGGGAGTAGGACTAGGGGGCAATGAGCAGTTCTTC.

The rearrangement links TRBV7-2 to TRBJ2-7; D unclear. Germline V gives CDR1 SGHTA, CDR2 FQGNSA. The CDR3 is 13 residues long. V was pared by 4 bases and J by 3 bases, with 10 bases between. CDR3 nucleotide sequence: TGTGCCAGCAGCTCACCGACGGGCTACGAGCAGTACTTC. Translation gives CASSSPTGYEQYF.

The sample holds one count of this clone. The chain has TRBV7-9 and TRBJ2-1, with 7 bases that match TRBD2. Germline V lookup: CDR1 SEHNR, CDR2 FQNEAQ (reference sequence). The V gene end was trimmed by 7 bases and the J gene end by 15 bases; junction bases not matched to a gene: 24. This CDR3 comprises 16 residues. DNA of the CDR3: TGTGCCAGCACTCCTCGTAGTAGCGGGCTATTATTAATGCGGTTCTTC. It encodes CASTPRSSGLLLMRFF.

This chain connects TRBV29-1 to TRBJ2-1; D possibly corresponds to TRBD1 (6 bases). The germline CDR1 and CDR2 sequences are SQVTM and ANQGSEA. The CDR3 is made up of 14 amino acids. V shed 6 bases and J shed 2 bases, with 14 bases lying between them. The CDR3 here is CSVAPGQPYNEQFF. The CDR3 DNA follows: TGCAGCGTCGCACCGGGACAACCCTACAATGAGCAGTTCTTC.

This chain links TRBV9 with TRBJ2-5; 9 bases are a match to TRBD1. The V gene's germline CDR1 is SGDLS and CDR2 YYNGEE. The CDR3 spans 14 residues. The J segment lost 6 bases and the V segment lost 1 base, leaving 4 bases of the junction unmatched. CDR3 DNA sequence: TGTGCCAGCAGCGTACCGGGACAGGGACAGACCCAGTACTTC. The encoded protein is CASSVPGQGQTQYF.

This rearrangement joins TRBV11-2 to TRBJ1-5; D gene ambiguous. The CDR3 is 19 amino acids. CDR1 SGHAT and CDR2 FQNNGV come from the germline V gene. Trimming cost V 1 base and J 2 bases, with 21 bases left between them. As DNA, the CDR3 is TGTGCCAGCAGCTTAGGTCGGCAGGAGATGGGTTTACGCAATCAGCCCCAGCATTTT. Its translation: CASSLGRQEMGLRNQPQHF.

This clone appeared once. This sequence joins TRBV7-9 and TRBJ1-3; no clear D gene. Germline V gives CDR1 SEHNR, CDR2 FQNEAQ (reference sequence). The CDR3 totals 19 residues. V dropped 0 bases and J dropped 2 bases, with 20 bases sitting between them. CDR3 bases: TGTGCCAGCAGCTTAGCCTTTCGAGAAAGGGTCACCCCTGGAAACACCATATATTTT. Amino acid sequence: CASSLAFRERVTPGNTIYF. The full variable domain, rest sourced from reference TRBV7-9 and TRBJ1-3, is DTGVSQNPRHKITKRGQNVTFRCDPISEHNRLYWYRQTLGQGPEFLTYFQNEAQLEKSRLLSDRFSAERPKGSFSTLEIQRTEQGDSAMYLCASSLAFRERVTPGNTIYFGEGSWLTVV.

Here the CDR3 DNA reads TGCGCCAGCAGCTTGGACCCCGAGCGTGTCAATGGCTACACCTTC. Its translation: CASSLDPERVNGYTF. The V and J genes are TRBV5-1 and TRBJ1-2; no clear D gene. The V gene lost 0 bases and the J gene lost 6 bases, with 15 bases spanning the gap. The CDR3 contains 15 residues. Germline loops: CDR1 SGHRS, CDR2 YFSETQ.

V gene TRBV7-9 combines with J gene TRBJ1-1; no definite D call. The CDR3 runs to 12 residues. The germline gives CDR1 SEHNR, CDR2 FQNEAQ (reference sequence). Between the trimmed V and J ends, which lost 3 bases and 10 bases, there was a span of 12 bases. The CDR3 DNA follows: TGTGCCAGCAGCTTGGATAGGCTCCCAGCTTTCTTT. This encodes CASSLDRLPAFF.

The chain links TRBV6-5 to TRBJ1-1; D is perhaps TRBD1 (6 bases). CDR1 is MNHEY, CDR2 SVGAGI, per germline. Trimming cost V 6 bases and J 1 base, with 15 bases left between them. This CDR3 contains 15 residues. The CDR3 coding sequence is TGTGCCAGCAGGTCCGACAGGAGGGGGAACACTGAAGCTTTCTTT. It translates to CASRSDRRGNTEAFF.

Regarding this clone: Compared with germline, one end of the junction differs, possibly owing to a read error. The CDR3 here is CAGSYSGLALGGHEQFF. DNA for the CDR3: TGTGCCGGCAGTTACTCCGGCCTAGCGTTGGGGGGGCATGAGCAGTTCTTC. The rearrangement links TRBV6-2 or TRBV6-3 to TRBJ2-7; TRBD2 might be the D (7 bases). The J call could be wrong; TRBJ2-1 is a better fit for the DNA end. Germline lookup yields CDR1 MNHEY and CDR2 SVGEGT. The CDR3 length is 17 residues.

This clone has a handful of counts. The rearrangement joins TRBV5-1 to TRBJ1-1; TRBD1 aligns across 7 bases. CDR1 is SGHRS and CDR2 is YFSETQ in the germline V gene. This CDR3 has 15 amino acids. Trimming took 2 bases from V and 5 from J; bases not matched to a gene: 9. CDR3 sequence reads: CASSFETGRRTEAFF. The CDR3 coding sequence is TGCGCCAGCAGCTTCGAGACAGGGAGGAGAACTGAAGCTTTCTTT.

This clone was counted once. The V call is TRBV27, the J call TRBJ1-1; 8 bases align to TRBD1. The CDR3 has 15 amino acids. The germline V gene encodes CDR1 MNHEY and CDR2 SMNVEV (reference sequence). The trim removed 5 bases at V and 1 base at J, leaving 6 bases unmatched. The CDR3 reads CASSAYRGENTEAFF. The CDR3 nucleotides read TGTGCCAGCAGTGCATACAGGGGGGAGAACACTGAAGCTTTCTTT.

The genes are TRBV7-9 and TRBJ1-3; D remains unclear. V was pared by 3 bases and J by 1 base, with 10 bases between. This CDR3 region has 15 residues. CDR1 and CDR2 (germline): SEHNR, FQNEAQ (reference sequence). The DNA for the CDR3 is TGTGCCAGCAGCTTCAGCAGTACGTCTGGAAACACCATATATTTT. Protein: CASSFSSTSGNTIYF.

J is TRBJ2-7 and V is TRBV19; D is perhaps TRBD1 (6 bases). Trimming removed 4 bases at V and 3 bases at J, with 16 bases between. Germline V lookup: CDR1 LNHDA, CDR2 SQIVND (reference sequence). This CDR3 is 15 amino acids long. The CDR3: CASSTNRVPVYEQYF. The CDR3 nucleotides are TGTGCCAGTAGTACCAACAGGGTACCGGTCTACGAGCAGTACTTC.

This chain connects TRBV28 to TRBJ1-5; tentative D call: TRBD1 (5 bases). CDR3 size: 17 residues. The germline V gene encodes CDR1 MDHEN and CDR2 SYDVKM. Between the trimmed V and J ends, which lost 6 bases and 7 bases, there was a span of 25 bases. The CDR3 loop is CASRGPGVGVYSQPQHF. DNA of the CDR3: TGTGCCAGCAGAGGACCGGGAGTAGGGGTCTATAGCCAGCCCCAGCATTTT.

The CDR3 DNA reads TGTGCCAGCAGCCAAAAAGCCCGGGACAGGGGAATAGGTGGCTACACCTTC. Its protein product is CASSQKARDRGIGGYTF. The chain employs TRBV7-2 and TRBJ1-2, with 10 bases matching TRBD1. Looked up from germline, CDR1 is SGHTA and CDR2 is FQGNSA. The trim removed 5 bases at V and 7 bases at J, leaving 16 bases unmatched. The CDR3 contains 17 residues.

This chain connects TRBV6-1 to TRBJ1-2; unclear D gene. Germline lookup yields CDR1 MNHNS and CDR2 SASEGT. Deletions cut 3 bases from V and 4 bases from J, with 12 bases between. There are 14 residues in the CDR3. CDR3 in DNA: TGTGCCAGCAGTGAGGTGGGCCCGCCCTATGGCTACACCTTC. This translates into CASSEVGPPYGYTF.

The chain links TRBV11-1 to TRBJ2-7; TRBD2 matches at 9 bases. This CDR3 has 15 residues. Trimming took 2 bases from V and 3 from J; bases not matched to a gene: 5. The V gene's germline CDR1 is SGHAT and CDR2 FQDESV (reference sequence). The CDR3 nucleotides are TGTGCCAGCAGCTTACTAGCGGGGTTAATCTACGAGCAGTACTTC. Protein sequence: CASSLLAGLIYEQYF. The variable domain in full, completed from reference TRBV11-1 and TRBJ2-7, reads EAEVAQSPRYKITEKSQAVAFWCDPISGHATLYWYRQILGQGPELLVQFQDESVVDDSQLPKDRFSAERLKGVDSTLKIQPAELGDSAMYLCASSLLAGLIYEQYFGPGTRLTVT.

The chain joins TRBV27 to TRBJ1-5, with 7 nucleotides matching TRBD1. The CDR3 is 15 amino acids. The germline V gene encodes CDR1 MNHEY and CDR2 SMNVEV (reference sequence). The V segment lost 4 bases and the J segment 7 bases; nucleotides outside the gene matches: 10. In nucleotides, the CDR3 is TGTGCCAGCAGTTCCCTGCAGACAGGGATCCAGCCCCAGCATTTT. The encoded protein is CASSSLQTGIQPQHF.

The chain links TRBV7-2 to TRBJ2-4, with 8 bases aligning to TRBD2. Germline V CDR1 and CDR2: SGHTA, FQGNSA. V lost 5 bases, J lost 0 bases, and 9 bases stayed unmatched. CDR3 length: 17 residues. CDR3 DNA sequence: TGTGCCAGCAGCCCCCACACTAGCGGTATAGCCAAAAACATTCAGTACTTC. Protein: CASSPHTSGIAKNIQYF.

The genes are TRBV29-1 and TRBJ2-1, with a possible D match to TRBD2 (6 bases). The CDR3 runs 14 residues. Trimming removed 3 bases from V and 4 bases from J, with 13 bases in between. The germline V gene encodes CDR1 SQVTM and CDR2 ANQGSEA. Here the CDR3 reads CSVDGTPSYNEQFF. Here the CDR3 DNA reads TGCAGCGTTGATGGGACTCCAAGTTACAATGAGCAGTTCTTC.

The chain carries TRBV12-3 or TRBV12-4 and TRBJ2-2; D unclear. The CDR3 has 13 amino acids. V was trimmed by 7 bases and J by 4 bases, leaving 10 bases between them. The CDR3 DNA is TGTGCCAGCACCCCCCTCCTCACCGGGGAGCTGTTTTTT. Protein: CASTPLLTGELFF.

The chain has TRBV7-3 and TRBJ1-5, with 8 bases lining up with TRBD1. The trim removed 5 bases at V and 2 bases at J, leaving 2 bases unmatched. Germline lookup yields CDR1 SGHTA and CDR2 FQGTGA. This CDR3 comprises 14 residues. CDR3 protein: CASSPTGGNQPQHF. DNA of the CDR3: TGTGCCAGCAGCCCGACAGGGGGCAATCAGCCCCAGCATTTT.

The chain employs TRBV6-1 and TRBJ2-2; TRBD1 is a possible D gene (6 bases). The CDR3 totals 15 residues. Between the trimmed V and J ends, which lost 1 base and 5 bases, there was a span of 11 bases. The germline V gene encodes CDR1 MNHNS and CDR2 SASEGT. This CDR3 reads CASSEGARGTGELFF. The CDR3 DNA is TGTGCCAGCAGTGAAGGGGCCAGGGGAACCGGGGAGCTGTTTTTT.

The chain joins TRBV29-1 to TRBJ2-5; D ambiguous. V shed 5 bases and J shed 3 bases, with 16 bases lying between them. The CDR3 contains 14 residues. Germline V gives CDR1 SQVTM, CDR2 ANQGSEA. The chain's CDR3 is CSVQLLWIEETQYF. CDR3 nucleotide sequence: TGCAGCGTTCAACTGCTTTGGATTGAAGAGACCCAGTACTTC.

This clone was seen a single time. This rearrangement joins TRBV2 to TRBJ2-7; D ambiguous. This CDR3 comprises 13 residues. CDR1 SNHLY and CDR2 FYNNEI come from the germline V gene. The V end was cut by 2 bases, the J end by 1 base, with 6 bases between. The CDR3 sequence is CASSERRSYEQYF. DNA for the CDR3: TGTGCCAGCAGTGAAAGGCGATCCTACGAGCAGTACTTC.